The 5 T cell receptor beta chains below were found in one sample sequenced in a study of metastatic and nonmetastatic thyroid tumors (dated by TCRdb to about 2020). The method behind the library was PCR. These reads were obtained on an Illumina HiSeq 4000. TCRdb ran its own pipeline on the public reads, namely fastp trimming at Q25 and MiXCR clone calling, and kept in-frame beta chains. This sample holds around 31,000 clones; under 30% were observed only once. Clones ranked in the top ten supply about 32% of the sample. No treatment had been received by any patient before thyroid surgery. What was sequenced was blood. The source of these receptors is a female donor with papillary thyroid cancer or a benign thyroid nodule (not recorded which). Some clones in this sample may be carry-over from other donors' samples.

This clone is medium-sized (0.01 to 0.1%) by share. The V and J genes are TRBV2 and TRBJ2-7; 9 bases are a match to TRBD2. V dropped 4 bases and J dropped 5; count of bases not matched to a gene: 6. This CDR3 region has 14 residues. Per the germline V gene, CDR1 is SNHLY and CDR2 is FYNNEI. The DNA of the CDR3 is TGTGCCAGCAGTGGTAGCGGGAGCTTTAACGAGCAGTACTTC. Amino acid sequence: CASSGSGSFNEQYF.

This clone has more than one count but fewer than ten. A much larger clonotype is one base distant, so this may be a read error. Other nucleotide sequences from this sample produce the same CDR3. CDR3 in amino acids: CASSESQGGLTDTQYF. CDR3 DNA sequence: TGTGCCAGCAGTGAAAGCCAGGGGGGCCTCACAGATACACAGTATTTT. The V call is TRBV6-1, the J call TRBJ2-3; possibly TRBD1 for D (7 bases). Germline CDR1 and CDR2: MNHNS and SASEGT. The CDR3 has 16 residues.

V and J are TRBV6-2 or TRBV6-3 and TRBJ2-1; possible D gene TRBD2, 7 bases. The CDR3 length is 15 residues. Germline-derived CDR1 and CDR2 are MNHEY and SVGEGT. V gave up 6 bases and J gave up 7 bases, with 19 bases separating them. CDR3 nucleotide sequence: TGTGCCAGCAGAGCCTGGAGGGGGGGGAAAAATGAGCAGTTCTTC. Translated, it gives CASRAWRGGKNEQFF.

By share of the sample, this clone is medium-sized. V is TRBV2 and J is TRBJ2-7, with D perhaps TRBD1 (5 bases). Trimming removed 7 bases at V and 6 bases at J, with 16 bases between. Germline V lookup: CDR1 SNHLY, CDR2 FYNNEI. The CDR3 contains 13 residues. The CDR3 protein is CASNPERGSEQYF. CDR3 nucleotide sequence: TGTGCCAGCAACCCCGAAAGGGGATCCGAGCAGTACTTC.

This clone was detected many times. The chain combines TRBV18 with TRBJ1-5; D remains ambiguous. This CDR3 has 16 amino acids. Germline assignment: CDR1 KGHSH and CDR2 LQKENI. The V end was cut by 3 bases, the J end by 0 bases, with 12 bases between. CDR3 bases: TGTGCCAGCTCACCCCTAGATCTATCTAGCAATCAGCCCCAGCATTTT. This encodes CASSPLDLSSNQPQHF. Together with reference TRBV18 and TRBJ1-5, the CDR3 gives the full variable domain: NAGVMQNPRHLVRRRGQEARLRCSPMKGHSHVYWYRQLPEEGLKFMVYLQKENIIDESGMPKERFSAEFPKEGPSILRIQQVVRGDSAAYFCASSPLDLSSNQPQHFGDGTRLSIL.